This T cell receptor beta chain was captured by sequencing in a study of PD-L1 blockade in urothelial cancer. The CDR3 extends over 16 amino acids. Germline assignment: CDR1 GTSNPN and CDR2 SVGIG (reference sequence). Trimming took 0 bases from V and 0 from J, leaving 12 bases between them. Stated time point: pretreatment peripheral blood. Synthetic analogs of TCR templates were spiked into every PCR. Clones were read by immunoSEQ multiplex PCR, and TCRdb kept only the in-frame ones, dropping some. The sample contains 50,000 or so clones, just over 85% of which appear only once. Sequencing was performed on PBMCs, taken around atezolizumab (anti-PD-L1) treatment. The chain couples TRBV30 to TRBJ1-5, with D unresolved. The sequence was collected from a man aged 60 to 69 with urothelial cancer. CDR3 loop: CAWSVRFGDSNQPQHF. CDR3 coding DNA: TGTGCCTGGAGTGTACGATTCGGGGATAGCAATCAGCCCCAGCATTTT.